This T cell receptor beta chain was retrieved from a study of blood T cell repertoires in COVID-19. Some clones are missing from TCRdb's copy, which holds only in-frame ones; the method was immunoSEQ multiplex PCR. The sample lists more than 300,000 clones, 75% to 90% occurring once. The CDR3 spans 17 residues. V was clipped by 0 bases and J by 5 bases, with 20 bases between them. The material sequenced was peripheral blood. This sequence joins TRBV23-1 and TRBJ2-7; maybe TRBD2 (7 bases). TRBV23-1 is an ORF; its function is uncertain. The receptor comes from a woman in her 50s with COVID-19, enrolled during active disease. This CDR3 reads CASSQSLGGLSRDEQYF. DNA of the CDR3: TGCGCCAGCAGTCAATCTCTGGGGGGGCTCTCCCGGGACGAGCAGTACTTC.